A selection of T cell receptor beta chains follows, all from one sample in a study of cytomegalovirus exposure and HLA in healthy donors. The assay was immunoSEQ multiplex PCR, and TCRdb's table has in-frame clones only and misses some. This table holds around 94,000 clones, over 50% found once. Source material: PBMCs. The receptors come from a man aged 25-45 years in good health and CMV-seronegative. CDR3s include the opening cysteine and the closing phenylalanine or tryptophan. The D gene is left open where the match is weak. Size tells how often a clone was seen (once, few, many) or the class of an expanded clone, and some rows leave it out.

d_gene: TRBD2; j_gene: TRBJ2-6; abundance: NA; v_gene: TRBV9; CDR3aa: CASSKTSGGAGANVLTF
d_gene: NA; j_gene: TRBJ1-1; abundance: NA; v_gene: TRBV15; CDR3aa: CATSREIRATEAFF
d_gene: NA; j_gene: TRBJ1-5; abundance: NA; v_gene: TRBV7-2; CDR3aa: CASSFDSLLPQHF
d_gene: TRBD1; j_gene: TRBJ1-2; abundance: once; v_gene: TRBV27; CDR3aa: CASSLRGSNYGYTF
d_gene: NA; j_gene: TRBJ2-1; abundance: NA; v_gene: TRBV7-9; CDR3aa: CASSFSGDHNEQFF
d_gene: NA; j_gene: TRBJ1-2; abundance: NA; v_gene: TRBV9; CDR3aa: CASSVGGTGRASNYGYTF
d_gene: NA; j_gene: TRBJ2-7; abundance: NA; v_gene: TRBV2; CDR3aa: CASSDILVGRSPYEQYF
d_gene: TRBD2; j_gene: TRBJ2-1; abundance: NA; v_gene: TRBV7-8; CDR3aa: CASSLGLAAYNEQFF
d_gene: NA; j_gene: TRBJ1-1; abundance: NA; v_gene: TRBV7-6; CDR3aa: CASSPGRIGRTEAFF
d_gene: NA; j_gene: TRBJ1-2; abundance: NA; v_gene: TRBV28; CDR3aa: CASRISGNYGYTF
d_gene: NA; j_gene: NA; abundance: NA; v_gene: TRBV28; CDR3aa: CASSPAGGPYEQYF
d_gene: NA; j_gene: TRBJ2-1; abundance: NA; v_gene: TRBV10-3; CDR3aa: CAISPQTGNNEQFF
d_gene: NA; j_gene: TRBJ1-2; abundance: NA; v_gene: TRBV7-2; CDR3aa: CASSPGVVYGYTF
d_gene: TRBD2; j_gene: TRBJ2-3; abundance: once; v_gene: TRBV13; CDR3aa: CASSSTGTSGSTTDTQYF
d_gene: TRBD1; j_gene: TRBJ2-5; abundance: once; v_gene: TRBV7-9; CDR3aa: CASSFFEDRADQETQYF
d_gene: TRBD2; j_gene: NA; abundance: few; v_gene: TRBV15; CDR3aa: CATSDGLAGLNRNEQYF
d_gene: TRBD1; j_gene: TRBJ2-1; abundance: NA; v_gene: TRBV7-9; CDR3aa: CAGTGGQFF
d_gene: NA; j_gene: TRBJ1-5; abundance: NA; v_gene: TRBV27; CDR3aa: CASSNPGFSAQHF
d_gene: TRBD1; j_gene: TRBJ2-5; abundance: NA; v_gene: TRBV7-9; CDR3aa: CASSSTGGWETQYF
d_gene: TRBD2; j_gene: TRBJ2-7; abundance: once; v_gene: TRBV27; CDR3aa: CASSFFSGGPSVEQYF
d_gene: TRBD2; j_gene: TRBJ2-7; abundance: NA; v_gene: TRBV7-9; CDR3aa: CASSPRGGMDEQYF
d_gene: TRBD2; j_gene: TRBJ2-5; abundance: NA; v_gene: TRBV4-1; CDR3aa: CASSQSLIAGYQETQYF
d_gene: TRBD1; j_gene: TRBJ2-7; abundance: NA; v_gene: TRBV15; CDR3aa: CATSTGTGHFRYF
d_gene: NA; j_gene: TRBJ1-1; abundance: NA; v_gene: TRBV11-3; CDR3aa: CASSLNRFNTEAFF
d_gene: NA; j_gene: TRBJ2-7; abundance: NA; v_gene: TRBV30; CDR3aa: CAWSVSLQGRNEQYF
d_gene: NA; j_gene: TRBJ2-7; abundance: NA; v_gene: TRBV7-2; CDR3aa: CASSPPPGITYEQYF
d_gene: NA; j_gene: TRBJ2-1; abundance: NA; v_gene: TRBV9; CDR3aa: CASSDLEYEQFF
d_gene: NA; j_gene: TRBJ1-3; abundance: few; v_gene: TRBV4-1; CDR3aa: CASSPNSGPLGNTIYF
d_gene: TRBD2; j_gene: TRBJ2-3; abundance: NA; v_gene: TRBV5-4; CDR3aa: CASSPPPAGGTDTQYF
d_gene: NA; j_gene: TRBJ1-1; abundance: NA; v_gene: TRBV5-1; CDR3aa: CASSLETQGGAEAFF
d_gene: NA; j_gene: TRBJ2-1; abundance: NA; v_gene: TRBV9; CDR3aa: CASSVVTGKYNEQFF
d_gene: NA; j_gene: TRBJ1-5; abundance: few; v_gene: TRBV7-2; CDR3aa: CASSLRQAGDQPQHF
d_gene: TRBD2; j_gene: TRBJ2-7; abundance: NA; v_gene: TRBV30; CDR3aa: CAWSFGLAGGYEQYF
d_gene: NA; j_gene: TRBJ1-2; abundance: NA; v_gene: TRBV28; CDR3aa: CASSPHTQGRGGYTF
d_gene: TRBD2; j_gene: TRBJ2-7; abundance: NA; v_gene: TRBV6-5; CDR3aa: CASKYRREGYEQYF
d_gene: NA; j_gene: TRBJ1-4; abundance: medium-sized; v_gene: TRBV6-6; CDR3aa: CASSLLEDEKLFF
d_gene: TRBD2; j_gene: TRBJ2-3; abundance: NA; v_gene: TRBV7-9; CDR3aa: CSSSSSTSGVTDTQYF
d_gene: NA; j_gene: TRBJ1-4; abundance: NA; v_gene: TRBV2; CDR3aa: CASSPDRFNEKLFF
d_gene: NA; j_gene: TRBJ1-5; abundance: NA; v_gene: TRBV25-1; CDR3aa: CASSRGGNQPQHF
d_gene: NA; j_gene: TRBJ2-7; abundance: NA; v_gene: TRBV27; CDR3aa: CASRRTGSSYEQYF
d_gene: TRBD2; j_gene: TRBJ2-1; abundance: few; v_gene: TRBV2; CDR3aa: CASSDLQLAGTPDEQFF
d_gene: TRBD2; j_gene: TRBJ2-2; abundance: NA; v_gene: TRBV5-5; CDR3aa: CASSFGRPRGELFF
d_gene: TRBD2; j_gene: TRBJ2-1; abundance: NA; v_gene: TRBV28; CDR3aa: CASSQYGTSSYNEQFF
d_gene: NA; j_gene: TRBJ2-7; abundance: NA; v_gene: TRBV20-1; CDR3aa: CSAGGPYEQYF
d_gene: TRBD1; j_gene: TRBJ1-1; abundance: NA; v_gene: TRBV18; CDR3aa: CASSRGTGPTEAFF
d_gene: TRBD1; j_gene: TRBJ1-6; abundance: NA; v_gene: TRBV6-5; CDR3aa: CASSSRQGGHSPLHF
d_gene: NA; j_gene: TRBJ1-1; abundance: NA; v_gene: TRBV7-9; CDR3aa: CSSRQFAPGQGSEAFF
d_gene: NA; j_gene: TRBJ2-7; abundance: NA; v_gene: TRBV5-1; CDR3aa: CASSLAMDSFSSYEQYF
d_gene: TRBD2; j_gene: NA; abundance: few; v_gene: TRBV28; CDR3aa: CASSLLGTSGNYEQYF
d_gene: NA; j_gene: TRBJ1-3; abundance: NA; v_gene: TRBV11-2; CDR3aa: CASSFAGTGNTIYF
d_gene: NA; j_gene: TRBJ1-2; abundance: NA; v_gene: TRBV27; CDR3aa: CASSGPEAIGYTF